This is a list of T cell receptor beta chains from one sample in a study of CD8 T cells in Susac syndrome. TCRdb fed the immunoSEQ multiplex PCR reads into MiXCR, producing one record per CDR3 protein. The sample holds about 300,000 distinct CDR3 sequences, roughly 85% seen once. The sample taken for sequencing was CD8+ T cells from PBMCs. Source of these receptors: a human donor with multiple sclerosis. Both conserved end residues are part of each CDR3. D genes are given only for firm matches. Clone size appears in some rows only: once, few, many, or a class for an expanded clone.

>NA|TRBJ2-7|TRBV11-2|NA|11
CASSLGHLRVF
TGTGCCAGCAGCTTAGGCCATCTAAGGGTCTTC
>NA|TRBJ2-1|TRBV27|NA|13
CASSLFASYEQFF
TGTGCCAGCAGTTTATTCGCTAGCTATGAGCAGTTCTTC
>NA|TRBJ2-2|TRBV2|NA|16
CASSEAATSGTGELFF
TGTGCCAGCAGTGAAGCAGCAACCAGCGGGACCGGGGAGCTGTTTTTT
>NA|TRBJ2-1|TRBV29-1|NA|10
CSGHSSEQFF
TGCAGCGGGCACAGCTCTGAGCAGTTCTTC
>once|TRBJ1-3|TRBV11-2|TRBD1|14
CATWDSLSGNTIYF
TGTGCCACATGGGACAGTCTCTCTGGAAACACCATATATTTT
>NA|TRBJ1-2|TRBV12-5|NA|13
CASGPGTAYGYTF
TGTGCTAGTGGTCCCGGGACCGCTTATGGCTACACCTTC
>NA|TRBJ2-5|TRBV7-9|NA|13
CASSYVLQETQYF
TGTGCCAGCAGCTACGTGCTCCAAGAGACCCAGTACTTC
>NA|TRBJ2-7|TRBV15|NA|16
CATSYGGTASSYEQYF
TGTGCCACCAGCTACGGAGGGACAGCTAGCTCCTACGAGCAGTACTTC
>NA|TRBJ2-3|TRBV28|TRBD2|18
CASSLSAGLAGPTDTQYF
TGTGCCAGCAGTTTATCCGCAGGCCTAGCGGGTCCCACAGATACGCAGTATTTT
>NA|TRBJ2-7|TRBV5-6|NA|15
CASSLAGQISYEQYF
TGTGCCAGCAGCTTGGCCGGACAGATATCCTACGAGCAGTACTTC
>NA|TRBJ2-1|TRBV18|NA|16
CASSSGGAFSYNEQFF
TGTGCCAGCTCGTCGGGCGGAGCATTCTCCTACAATGAGCAGTTCTTC
>NA|TRBJ2-7|TRBV7-3|NA|14
CASSLRQKFYEQYF
TGTGCCAGCAGCTTAAGACAGAAATTCTACGAGCAGTACTTC
>NA|TRBJ2-6|TRBV28|NA|16
CASSHRGGSGANVLTF
TGTGCCAGCAGTCACCGAGGGGGATCCGGGGCCAACGTCCTGACTTTC
>NA|TRBJ1-2|TRBV20-1|NA|13
CKLRGGSDYGYTF
TGCAAGCTAAGGGGGGGCAGCGACTATGGCTACACCTTC
>NA|TRBJ2-1|TRBV6-1|TRBD2|17
CASSVLAGGSSYNEQFF
TGTGCCAGCAGTGTGCTAGCGGGAGGGAGCTCCTACAATGAGCAGTTCTTC
>NA|TRBJ2-1|TRBV5-8|NA|13
CASSIGQIDEQFF
TGTGCCAGCAGCATCGGACAGATAGATGAGCAGTTCTTC
>NA|TRBJ1-5|TRBV13|NA|15
CASSSGKAANQPQHF
TGTGCCAGCAGCTCAGGGAAAGCGGCGAATCAGCCCCAGCATTTT
>NA|TRBJ2-2|TRBV7-9|NA|18
CASSTSDRSSPNTGELFF
TGTGCCAGCAGCACATCTGACCGATCATCCCCGAACACCGGGGAGCTGTTTTTT
>NA|TRBJ1-4|TRBV7-6|NA|16
CASSLPSRVWGEKLFF
TGTGCCAGCAGCTTGCCCTCCAGGGTCTGGGGTGAAAAACTGTTTTTT
>NA|TRBJ2-7|TRBV12-5|NA|12
CASRARRYEQYF
TGTGCTAGCCGGGCCCGCCGCTACGAGCAGTACTTC
>NA|TRBJ2-7|TRBV6-1|NA|17
CASRFSPPGRISYEQYF
TGTGCCAGCAGATTTTCTCCTCCGGGACGGATCTCCTACGAGCAGTACTTC
>NA|TRBJ2-7|TRBV24-1|NA|10
CATRGGEQYF
TGTGCCACCAGGGGGGGCGAGCAGTACTTC
>NA|TRBJ1-5|TRBV6-2/TRBV6-3|TRBD1|14
CASRNRGFNQPQHF
TGTGCCAGCAGGAACAGGGGATTTAATCAGCCCCAGCATTTT
>NA|TRBJ1-1|TRBV19|NA|12
CASSTEYTEAFF
TGTGCCAGTAGTACGGAATACACTGAAGCTTTCTTT
>NA|TRBJ2-7|TRBV6-5|NA|14
CASRYRAGAYEQYF
TGTGCCAGCAGGTACCGCGCAGGAGCCTACGAGCAGTACTTC
>once|TRBJ2-1|TRBV19|TRBD1|16
CASSLDRGLAYNEQFF
TGTGCCAGTAGTCTGGACAGGGGTTTAGCCTACAATGAGCAGTTCTTC
>NA|TRBJ2-3|TRBV19|NA|15
CASSMRTMTADTQYF
TGTGCCAGTAGTATGCGGACTATGACCGCAGATACGCAGTATTTT
>once|TRBJ1-1|TRBV7-9|NA|17
CASRTGSPVGGGTEAFF
TGTGCCAGCAGGACTGGCAGCCCGGTCGGAGGAGGCACTGAAGCTTTCTTT
>NA|TRBJ2-7|TRBV20-1|TRBD2|15
CSAREILAGAYEQYF
TGCAGTGCTAGGGAAATACTAGCGGGAGCCTACGAGCAGTACTTC
>NA|TRBJ2-2|TRBV6-1|TRBD1|17
CASTLPTTGGISVELFF
TGTGCCAGCACCCTACCCACGACAGGGGGCATTTCTGTGGAGCTGTTTTTT
>NA|TRBJ2-7|TRBV7-9|TRBD1|15
CASSLRTGPADEQYF
TGTGCCAGCAGCTTGCGGACAGGGCCCGCAGACGAGCAGTACTTC
>NA|TRBJ2-7|TRBV12-3/TRBV12-4|NA|12
CASGLQGYEQYF
TGTGCCAGCGGATTACAGGGATACGAGCAGTACTTC